What follows describes a single TCR beta chain. Its antigen is not known. This entry belongs to a study of response to subunit inactivated influenza vaccine. Regarding the study as a whole: With each seasonal influenza vaccination, the authors suggested, few new T cells are recruited.

Looked up from germline, CDR1 is DFQATT and CDR2 is SNEGSKA (reference sequence). The V segment lost 2 bases and the J segment 5 bases; nucleotides outside the gene matches: 7. This CDR3 has 14 amino acids. TCRdb fed the RT-PCR reads into MiXCR, producing one record per CDR3 protein. This sample has some 480,000 distinct CDR3 sequences; around 9.9% occur once, and the top ten carry approximately 12%. The specimen comprised PBMCs from blood, sampled 45 days after vaccination. The TCR originated in a man aged 45-65 years who received an inactivated influenza vaccine. V gene TRBV20-1 combines with J gene TRBJ1-2; 8 nucleotides align to TRBD1. Here the CDR3 DNA reads TGCAGTGCTAGAATACGGGACAGGAATTATGGCTACACCTTC. This encodes CSARIRDRNYGYTF.